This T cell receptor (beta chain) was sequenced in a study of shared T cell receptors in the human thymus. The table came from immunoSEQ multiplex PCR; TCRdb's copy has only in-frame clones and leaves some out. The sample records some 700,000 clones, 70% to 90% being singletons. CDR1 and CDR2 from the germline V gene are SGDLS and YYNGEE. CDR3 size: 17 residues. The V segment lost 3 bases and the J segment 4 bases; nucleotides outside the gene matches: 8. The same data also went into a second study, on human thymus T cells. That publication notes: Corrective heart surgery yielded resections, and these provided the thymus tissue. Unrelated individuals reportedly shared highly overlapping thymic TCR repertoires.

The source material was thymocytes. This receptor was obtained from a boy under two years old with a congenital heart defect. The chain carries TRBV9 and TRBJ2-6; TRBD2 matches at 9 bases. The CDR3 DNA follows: TGTGCCAGCAGCGGTGGACTAGCGCCTGCGGGGGCCAACGTCCTGACTTTC. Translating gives CASSGGLAPAGANVLTF.